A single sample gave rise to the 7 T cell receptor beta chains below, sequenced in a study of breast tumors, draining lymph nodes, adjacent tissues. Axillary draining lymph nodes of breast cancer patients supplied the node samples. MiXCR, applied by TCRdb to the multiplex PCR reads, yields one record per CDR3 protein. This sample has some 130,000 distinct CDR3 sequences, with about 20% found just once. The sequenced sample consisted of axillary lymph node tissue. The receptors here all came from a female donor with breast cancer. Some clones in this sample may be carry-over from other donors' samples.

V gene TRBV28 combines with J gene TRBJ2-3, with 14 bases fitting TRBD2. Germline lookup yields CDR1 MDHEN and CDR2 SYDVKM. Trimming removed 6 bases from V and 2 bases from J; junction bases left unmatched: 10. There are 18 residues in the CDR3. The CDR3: CASREGLAGVALTDTQYF. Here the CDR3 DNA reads TGTGCCAGCAGGGAGGGACTAGCGGGAGTCGCTCTCACAGATACGCAGTATTTT.

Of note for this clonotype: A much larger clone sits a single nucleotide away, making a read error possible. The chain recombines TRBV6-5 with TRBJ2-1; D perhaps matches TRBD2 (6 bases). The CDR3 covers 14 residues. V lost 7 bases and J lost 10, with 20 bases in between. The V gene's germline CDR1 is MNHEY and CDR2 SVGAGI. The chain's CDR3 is CASTPGGRPVEQFF. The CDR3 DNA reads TGTGCCAGCACCCCGGGTGGGAGGCCCGTCGAGCAGTTCTTC.

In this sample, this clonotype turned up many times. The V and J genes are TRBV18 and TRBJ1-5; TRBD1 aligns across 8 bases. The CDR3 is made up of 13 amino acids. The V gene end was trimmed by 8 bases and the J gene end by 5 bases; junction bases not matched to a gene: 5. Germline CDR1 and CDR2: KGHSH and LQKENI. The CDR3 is CASSLQGDQPQHF. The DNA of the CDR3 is TGTGCCAGCAGCCTACAGGGGGATCAGCCCCAGCATTTT.

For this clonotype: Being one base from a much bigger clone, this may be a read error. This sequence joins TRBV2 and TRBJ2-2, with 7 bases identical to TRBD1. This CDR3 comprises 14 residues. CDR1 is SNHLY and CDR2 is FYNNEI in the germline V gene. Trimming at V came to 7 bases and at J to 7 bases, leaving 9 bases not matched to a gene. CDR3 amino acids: CASKETGLGGELFF. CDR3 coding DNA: TGTGCCAGCAAGGAGACAGGGCTTGGCGGGGAGCTGTTTTTT.

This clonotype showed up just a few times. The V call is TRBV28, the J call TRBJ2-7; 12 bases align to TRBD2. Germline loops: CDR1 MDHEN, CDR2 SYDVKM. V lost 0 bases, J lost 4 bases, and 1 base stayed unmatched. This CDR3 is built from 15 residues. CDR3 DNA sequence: TGTGCCAGCAGTTTATGGACTAGCGGGAGTTACGAGCAGTACTTC. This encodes CASSLWTSGSYEQYF.

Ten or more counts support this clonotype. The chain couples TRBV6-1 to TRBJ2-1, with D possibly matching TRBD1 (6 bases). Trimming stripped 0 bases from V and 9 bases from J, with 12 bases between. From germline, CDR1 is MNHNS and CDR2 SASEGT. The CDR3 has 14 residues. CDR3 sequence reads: CASSEAGAQGEQFF. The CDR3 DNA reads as TGTGCCAGCAGTGAAGCGGGGGCGCAGGGTGAGCAGTTCTTC.

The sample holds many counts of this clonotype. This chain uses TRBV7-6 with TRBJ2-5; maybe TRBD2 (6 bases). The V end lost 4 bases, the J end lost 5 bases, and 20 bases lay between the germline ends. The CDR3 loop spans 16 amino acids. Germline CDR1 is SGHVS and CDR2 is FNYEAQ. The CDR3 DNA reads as TGTGCCAGCAGCTCTCAGGGTGGTCGGAGGGGCGAGACCCAGTACTTC. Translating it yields CASSSQGGRRGETQYF. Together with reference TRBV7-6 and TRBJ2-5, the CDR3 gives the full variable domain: GAGVSQSPRYKVTKRGQDVALRCDPISGHVSLYWYRQALGQGPEFLTYFNYEAQQDKSGLPNDRFSAERPEGSISTLTIQRTEQRDSAMYRCASSSQGGRRGETQYFGPGTRLLVL.